Included here is one T cell receptor beta chain sequence, with context. The target antigen is unknown. This entry comes from a study of long-term antiretroviral therapy in people with HIV. Specimens retained about 0.9-11 million cryopreserved PBMC preceding DNA extraction. Study results and caveats: Post-ART diversity increased but stayed below transplant donor controls.

Researchers ran immunoSEQ v3.0 at survey level. TCRdb's table, derived via immunoSEQ multiplex PCR, lists solely in-frame clones and lacks some. The sample records 15,000 or so clones, 88% being singletons. This TCR came from a woman aged 40 to 55 with HIV. This specimen consisted of unsorted PBMCs, obtained 2.1 years after starting antiretroviral therapy.

The CDR3 nucleotides are TGTGCCTCGTACACCCGGGACAGGGCCTCCTATGGCTACACCTTC. Protein product: CASYTRDRASYGYTF. V is TRBV30 and J is TRBJ1-2; 9 positions match TRBD1. CDR3 length equals 15 residues. CDR1 GTSNPN and CDR2 SVGIG come from the germline V gene (reference sequence). V dropped 7 bases and J dropped 4; count of bases not matched to a gene: 13.